This entry is about one T cell receptor beta chain. The record originates from a study of OX40 agonist ivuxolimab in advanced cancers. As for the study in general: Ivuxolimab, an antibody acting as an agonist of OX40 (CD134), was used to treat patients. Hepatocellular carcinoma, melanoma, renal cell or head and neck cancer affected the dose-escalation patients.

The assay was immunoSEQ multiplex PCR, and TCRdb's table has in-frame clones only and misses some. The table includes 70,000 or so clones, around 86% detected once. Germline CDR1 is GTSNPN and CDR2 is SVGIG (reference sequence). Trimming shortened V by 3 bases and J by 1 base, and 4 bases separated the two germline ends. This CDR3 has 12 amino acids. The sequence derives from an adult with an advanced solid tumor such as melanoma, head and neck, liver or kidney cancer. This rearrangement joins TRBV30 to TRBJ1-3, with no clear D. Source: CD4+ or CD8+ T cells sorted from blood, taken in a trial of the OX40 agonist ivuxolimab. The CDR3 sequence: CAWSRSGNTIYF. CDR3 sequence (DNA): TGTGCCTGGAGCCGGTCTGGAAACACCATATATTTT.